The rows below give T cell receptor beta chains drawn from one sample of a study of Ad26.COV2.S vaccination and SARS-CoV-2 variants. Clones were sequenced by immunoSEQ multiplex PCR, and TCRdb holds only the in-frame ones, with some missing. The sample shows 240,000 or so clones, 70% to 90% of them seen only once. This specimen consisted of peripheral blood, obtained in a trial of Ad26.COV2.S vaccine versus placebo. Receptors originate from a person aged 18-60 years who received the Ad26.COV2.S COVID-19 vaccine or a placebo. Each CDR3 is given with its conserved first and last residue. D genes are given only for firm matches. Rows give clone size only sometimes, using once, few, many, or a class for an expanded clone.

v_call: TRBV18; d_call: -; j_call: TRBJ1-1; cdr3_length: 15; clone_size: -; cdr3_aa: CASSPPLQGGTEAFF; cdr3_nt: TGTGCCAGCTCACCACCTCTACAGGGAGGGACTGAAGCTTTCTTT
v_call: TRBV4-2; d_call: -; j_call: TRBJ1-2; cdr3_length: 16; clone_size: -; cdr3_aa: CASSQEGGYSNYGYTF; cdr3_nt: TGTGCCAGCAGCCAAGAAGGAGGGTACTCTAACTATGGCTACACCTTC
v_call: TRBV9; d_call: TRBD1; j_call: TRBJ2-2; cdr3_length: 15; clone_size: few; cdr3_aa: CASSAGTAPAGELFF; cdr3_nt: TGTGCCAGCAGCGCTGGGACAGCCCCGGCCGGGGAGCTGTTTTTT
v_call: TRBV6-1; d_call: TRBD2; j_call: TRBJ2-1; cdr3_length: 15; clone_size: once; cdr3_aa: CASSEVAGGVHEQFF; cdr3_nt: TGTGCCAGCAGTGAGGTAGCGGGGGGAGTCCATGAGCAGTTCTTC
v_call: TRBV28; d_call: -; j_call: TRBJ1-4; cdr3_length: 14; clone_size: -; cdr3_aa: CASSPTRGNEKLFF; cdr3_nt: TGTGCCAGCAGCCCTACTCGGGGGAATGAAAAACTGTTTTTT
v_call: TRBV7-9; d_call: TRBD1; j_call: TRBJ1-5; cdr3_length: 17; clone_size: -; cdr3_aa: CASSPGTGTGVNQPQHF; cdr3_nt: TGTGCCAGCAGCCCCGGAACCGGGACAGGGGTCAATCAGCCCCAGCATTTT
v_call: TRBV7-3; d_call: -; j_call: TRBJ2-3; cdr3_length: 17; clone_size: once; cdr3_aa: CASSLTSTDPLADTQYF; cdr3_nt: TGTGCCAGCAGCTTAACCTCGACAGACCCTCTTGCAGATACGCAGTATTTT
v_call: TRBV7-2; d_call: TRBD2; j_call: TRBJ2-2; cdr3_length: 17; clone_size: -; cdr3_aa: CASSLRLAGGPGGELFF; cdr3_nt: TGTGCCAGCAGCTTAAGACTAGCGGGAGGGCCCGGCGGGGAGCTGTTTTTT
v_call: TRBV13; d_call: TRBD2; j_call: TRBJ2-7; cdr3_length: 14; clone_size: -; cdr3_aa: CASSRGLAGNEQYF; cdr3_nt: TGTGCCAGCAGCCGTGGACTAGCGGGGAACGAGCAGTACTTC
v_call: TRBV12-3/TRBV12-4; d_call: -; j_call: TRBJ2-3; cdr3_length: 13; clone_size: -; cdr3_aa: CASSLVGAPSGYF; cdr3_nt: TGTGCCAGCAGCCTTGTCGGCGCCCCGTCAGGGTATTTT
v_call: TRBV7-9; d_call: -; j_call: TRBJ2-5; cdr3_length: 14; clone_size: -; cdr3_aa: CASSNHRGPGAQYF; cdr3_nt: TGTGCCAGCAGCAACCACAGGGGTCCGGGGGCCCAGTACTTC